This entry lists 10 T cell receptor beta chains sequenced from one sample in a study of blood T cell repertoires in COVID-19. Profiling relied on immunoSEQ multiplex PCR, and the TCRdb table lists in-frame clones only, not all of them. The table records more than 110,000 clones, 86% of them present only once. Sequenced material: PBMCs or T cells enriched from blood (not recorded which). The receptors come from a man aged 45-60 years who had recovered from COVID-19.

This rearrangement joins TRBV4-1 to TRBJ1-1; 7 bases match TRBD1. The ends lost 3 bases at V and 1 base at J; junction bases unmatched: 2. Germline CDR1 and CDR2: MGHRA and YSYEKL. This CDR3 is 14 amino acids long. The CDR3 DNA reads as TGCGCCAGCAGCCAGACAGGGAAGAACACTGAAGCTTTCTTT. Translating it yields CASSQTGKNTEAFF.

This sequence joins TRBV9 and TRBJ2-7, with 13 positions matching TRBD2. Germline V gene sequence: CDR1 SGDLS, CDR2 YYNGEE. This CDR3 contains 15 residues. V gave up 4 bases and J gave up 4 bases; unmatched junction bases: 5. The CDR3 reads CASSPTGLAGYEQYF. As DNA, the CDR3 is TGTGCCAGCAGCCCGACGGGACTAGCGGGATACGAGCAGTACTTC.

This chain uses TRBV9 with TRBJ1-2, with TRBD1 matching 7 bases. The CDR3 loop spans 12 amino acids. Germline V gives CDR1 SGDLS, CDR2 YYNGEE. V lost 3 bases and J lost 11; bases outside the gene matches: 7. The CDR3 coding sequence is TGTGCCAGCAGCGCCGACAGGGAGGAGTACACCTTC. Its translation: CASSADREEYTF.

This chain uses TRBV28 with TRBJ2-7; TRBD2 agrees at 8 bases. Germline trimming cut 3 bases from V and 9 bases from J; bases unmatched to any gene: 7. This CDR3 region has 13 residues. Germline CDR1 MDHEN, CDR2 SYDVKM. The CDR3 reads CASSFGRGGRQYV. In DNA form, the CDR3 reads TGTGCCAGCAGTTTTGGTCGGGGGGGACGGCAGTACGTC.

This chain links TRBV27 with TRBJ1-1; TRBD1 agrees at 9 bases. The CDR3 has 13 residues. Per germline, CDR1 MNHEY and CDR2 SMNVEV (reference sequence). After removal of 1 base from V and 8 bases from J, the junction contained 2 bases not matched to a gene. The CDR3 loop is CASSLYGQGEAFF. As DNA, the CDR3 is TGTGCCAGCAGTTTATACGGACAGGGGGAAGCTTTCTTT.

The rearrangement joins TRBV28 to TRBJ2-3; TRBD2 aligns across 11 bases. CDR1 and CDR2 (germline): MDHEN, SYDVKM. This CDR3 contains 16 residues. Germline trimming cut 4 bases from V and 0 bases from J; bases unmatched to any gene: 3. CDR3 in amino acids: CASSSSSGGSTDTQYF. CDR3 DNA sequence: TGTGCCAGCAGTTCCTCTAGCGGGGGGAGCACAGATACGCAGTATTTT.

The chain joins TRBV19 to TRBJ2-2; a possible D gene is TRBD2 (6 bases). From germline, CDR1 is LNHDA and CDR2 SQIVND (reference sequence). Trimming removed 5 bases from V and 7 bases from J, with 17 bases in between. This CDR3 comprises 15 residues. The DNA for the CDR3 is TGTGCCAGTAGTCCCCGAGGAGGCGGGGTCGGGGAGCTGTTTTTT. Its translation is CASSPRGGGVGELFF. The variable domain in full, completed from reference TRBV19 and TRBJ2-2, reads DGGITQSPKYLFRKEGQNVTLSCEQNLNHDAMYWYRQDPGQGLRLIYYSQIVNDFQKGDIAEGYSVSREKKESFPLTVTSAQKNPTAFYLCASSPRGGGVGELFFGEGSRLTVL.

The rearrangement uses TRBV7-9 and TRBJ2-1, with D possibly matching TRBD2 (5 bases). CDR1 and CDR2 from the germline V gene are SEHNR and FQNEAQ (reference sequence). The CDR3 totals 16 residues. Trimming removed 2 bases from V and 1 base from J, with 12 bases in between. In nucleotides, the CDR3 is TGTGCCAGCAGCTTAAGGCTAGCAAGGTCCTACAATGAGCAGTTCTTC. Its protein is CASSLRLARSYNEQFF.

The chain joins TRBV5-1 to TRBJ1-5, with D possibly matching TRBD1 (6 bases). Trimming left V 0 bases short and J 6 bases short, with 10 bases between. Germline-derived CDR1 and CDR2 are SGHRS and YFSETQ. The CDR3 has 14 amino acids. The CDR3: CASSLDAGVQPQHF. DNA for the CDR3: TGCGCCAGCAGCTTGGATGCAGGGGTTCAGCCCCAGCATTTT.

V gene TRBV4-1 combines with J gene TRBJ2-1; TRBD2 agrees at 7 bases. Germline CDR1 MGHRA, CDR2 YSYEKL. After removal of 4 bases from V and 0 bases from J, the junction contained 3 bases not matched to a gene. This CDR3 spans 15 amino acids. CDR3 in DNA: TGCGCCAGCAGCCTGCCTAGCGGCTCCTACAATGAGCAGTTCTTC. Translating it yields CASSLPSGSYNEQFF.